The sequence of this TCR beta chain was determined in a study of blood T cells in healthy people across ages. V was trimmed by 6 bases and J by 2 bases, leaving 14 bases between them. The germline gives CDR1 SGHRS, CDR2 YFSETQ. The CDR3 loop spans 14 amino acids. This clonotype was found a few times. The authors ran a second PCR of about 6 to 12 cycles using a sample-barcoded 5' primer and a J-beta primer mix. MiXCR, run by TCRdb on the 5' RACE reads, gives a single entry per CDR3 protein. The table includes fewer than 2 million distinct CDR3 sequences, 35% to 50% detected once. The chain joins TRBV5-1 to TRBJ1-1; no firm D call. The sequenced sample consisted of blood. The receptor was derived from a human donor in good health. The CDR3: CASTLGVGNTEAFF. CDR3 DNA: TGCGCCAGCACCCTCGGGGTCGGAAACACTGAAGCTTTCTTT. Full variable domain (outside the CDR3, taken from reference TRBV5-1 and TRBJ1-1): KAGVTQTPRYLIKTRGQQVTLSCSPISGHRSVSWYQQTPGQGLQFLFEYFSETQRNKGNFPGRFSGRQFSNSRSEMNVSTLELGDSALYLCASTLGVGNTEAFFGQGTRLTVV.